Reported below is one T cell receptor (beta chain). This record comes from a study of blood T cell repertoires in COVID-19. Study overall: Donors in the United States, Italy and Spain gave samples during acute or convalescent COVID-19. The analysed material was cDNA or gDNA that came from T cells, B-cell-depleted T cells, or PBMCs.

As processed by the authors: Scientists estimated how many nucleated cells there were by amplifying reference gene primers. Only in-frame clones appear in the TCRdb table, and some are missing; sequencing was by immunoSEQ multiplex PCR. Clone size and V and J calls were adopted from that table, with D and trimming inferred from the DNA. Altogether tens of thousands of clones are present, roughly 84% being singletons, with the ten largest covering 12%. Trimming took 1 base from V and 6 from J; bases not matched to a gene: 4. CDR1 is GTSNPN and CDR2 is SVGIG in the germline V gene (reference sequence). The CDR3 has 14 residues.

This TCR derives from a human donor in a cohort sampled during active COVID-19. Material for sequencing was peripheral blood. V and J are TRBV30 and TRBJ2-3; the match to TRBD2 covers 10 bases. For the CDR3, the DNA is TGTGCCTGGAGTGGAGCGGGGGGGCGGGATACGCAGTATTTT. This sequence encodes CAWSGAGGRDTQYF. Full variable domain (rest looked up from reference TRBV30 and TRBJ2-3): SQTIHQWPATLVQPVGSPLSLECTVEGTSNPNLYWYRQAAGRGLQLLFYSVGIGQISSEVPQNLSASRPQDRQFILSSKKLLLSDSGFYLCAWSGAGGRDTQYFGPGTRLTVL.